The next 9 T cell receptor beta chains were all read from a single sample in a study of early T cells in non-severe SARS-CoV-2 infection. One entry per CDR3 protein, called by TCRdb with MiXCR from the 5' RACE reads. The table shows 80,000 or so distinct CDR3 sequences, with about 14% occurring only once. The sequenced material came from whole blood. These receptor sequences come from an adult who was a healthcare worker with PCR-confirmed SARS-CoV-2 infection or an uninfected control (not recorded which).

Only a few counts were recorded for this clonotype. The V gene is TRBV7-6, the J gene TRBJ2-5; 7 bases agree with TRBD2. The CDR3 runs 12 residues. Unmatched junction bases numbered 1, after V lost 2 bases and J lost 7 bases. The germline V gene has CDR1 SGHVS and CDR2 FNYEAQ. Here the CDR3 DNA reads TGTGCCAGCAGCTTACCGGGAGGGACCCAGTACTTC. Its protein product is CASSLPGGTQYF.

This clonotype appeared a few times. The chain is built from TRBV20-1 and TRBJ2-3; 7 bases are shared with TRBD2. Germline trimming cut 5 bases from V and 2 bases from J; bases unmatched to any gene: 7. The CDR3 is made up of 14 amino acids. The V gene's germline CDR1 is DFQATT and CDR2 SNEGSKA (reference sequence). CDR3 sequence reads: CSAEAGPNTDTQYF. The CDR3 DNA sequence: TGCAGTGCTGAAGCGGGACCTAACACAGATACGCAGTATTTT.

This chain's CDR3 is CASSLSGTGELFF. Written as DNA, the CDR3 is TGTGCCAGCAGCCTTAGCGGCACCGGGGAGCTGTTTTTT. V usage is TRBV3-1 and J usage is TRBJ2-2, with D maybe TRBD2 (6 bases). The CDR3 runs to 13 residues. The germline V gene has CDR1 LGHDT and CDR2 YNNKEL (reference sequence). The V gene lost 4 bases and the J gene lost 4 bases, with 7 bases spanning the gap.

This clonotype was detected ten times or more. The chain links TRBV13 to TRBJ2-5, with D unclear. Germline CDR1 reads PRHDT; CDR2 reads FYEKMQ (reference sequence). The CDR3 has 14 residues. Trimming cost V 4 bases and J 5 bases, with 14 bases left between them. The DNA for the CDR3 is TGTGCCAGCAGCTCTGCCCTAGGATTGGAGACCCAGTACTTC. Translation gives CASSSALGLETQYF. Complete variable domain (other parts from reference TRBV13 and TRBJ2-5): AAGVIQSPRHLIKEKRETATLKCYPIPRHDTVYWYQQGPGQDPQFLISFYEKMQSDKGSIPDRFSAQQFSDYHSELNMSSLELGDSALYFCASSSALGLETQYFGPGTRLLVL.

This clonotype was picked up many times. V usage is TRBV6-2 or TRBV6-3 and J usage is TRBJ2-2; 9 bases align to TRBD2. Germline CDR1 and CDR2: MNHEY and SVGEGT. The CDR3 length is 15 residues. The trim removed 9 bases at V and 6 bases at J, leaving 11 bases unmatched. The CDR3 spells CASRSGSIIAGELFF. The DNA of the CDR3 is TGTGCCAGTCGTAGCGGGAGTATAATCGCCGGGGAGCTGTTTTTT.

Turning to this clonotype: A much larger clone sits a single nucleotide away, making a read error possible. This chain connects TRBV11-2 to TRBJ2-7, with D perhaps TRBD1 or TRBD2 (5 bases each). V lost 10 bases and J lost 0, with 22 bases in between. The germline gives CDR1 SGHAT, CDR2 FQNNGV. This CDR3 is 16 amino acids long. As DNA, the CDR3 is TGTGCCATCAGAGCCCCGGGACGGAGGAGCTCCTACGAGCAGTACTTC. It is translated as CAIRAPGRRSSYEQYF.

The chain is built from TRBV5-1 and TRBJ1-1; possibly TRBD1 for D (6 bases). Germline assignment: CDR1 SGHRS and CDR2 YFSETQ. The CDR3 length is 13 residues. V was pared by 4 bases and J by 5 bases, with 12 bases between. CDR3 DNA: TGCGCCAGCAGCCCACAGGGAGATACTGAAGCTTTCTTT. This gives the protein CASSPQGDTEAFF. Supplemented by reference TRBV5-1 and TRBJ1-1, the full variable domain reads KAGVTQTPRYLIKTRGQQVTLSCSPISGHRSVSWYQQTPGQGLQFLFEYFSETQRNKGNFPGRFSGRQFSNSRSEMNVSTLELGDSALYLCASSPQGDTEAFFGQGTRLTVV.

This clonotype was seen a handful of times. The gene calls are TRBV6-5 and TRBJ2-2; 14 bases map to TRBD2. Germline CDR1 and CDR2: MNHEY and SVGAGI. V trimming: 6 bases; J trimming: 7 bases; junction bases outside the gene matches: 4. The CDR3 has 15 residues. The CDR3 sequence: CASRGLAGVHGELFF. DNA for the CDR3: TGTGCCAGCAGGGGACTAGCGGGAGTTCACGGGGAGCTGTTTTTT.

The V and J genes are TRBV29-1 and TRBJ2-3; TRBD2 aligns across 14 bases. Losses at the gene ends were 4 bases for V and 7 bases for J; bases not matched to a gene: 4. The germline V gene encodes CDR1 SQVTM and CDR2 ANQGSEA. The CDR3 covers 14 residues. The CDR3 is CSVAGLAGGYTQYF. DNA for the CDR3: TGCAGCGTTGCCGGACTAGCGGGGGGCTATACGCAGTATTTT.